The present TCR beta chain was sequenced within a study of blood T cell repertoires in COVID-19. Study-wide context: Italy, Spain and the United States were the sources of the convalescent and acute COVID-19 samples.

Participants were aged about 18 to 100 years, lived in 25 or so US areas, and enrolled virtually. Authors' analysis steps: By means of reference gene primer amplification, nucleated cell counts were estimated. Sequencing was performed with immunoSEQ multiplex PCR; in TCRdb, only in-frame clones are kept and a portion is missing. That table supplies the V and J calls and clone size; D and trimming were determined from the DNA. The sample consists of around 140,000 clones, 75% to 90% of them appearing once. The CDR3 loop spans 15 amino acids. This receptor was obtained from a woman aged 40 to 55 who had been exposed to COVID-19. Sample: PBMCs or T cells enriched from blood (not recorded which). The chain employs TRBV1 and TRBJ2-5; TRBD2, as called in the table, went unchecked against the DNA. TRBV1 is shown as a pseudogene. The CDR3 nucleotides are TGCACCAGCAGCCCCTCGACTAGCGGGGGAGAGACCCAGTACTTC. It is translated as CTSSPSTSGGETQYF.